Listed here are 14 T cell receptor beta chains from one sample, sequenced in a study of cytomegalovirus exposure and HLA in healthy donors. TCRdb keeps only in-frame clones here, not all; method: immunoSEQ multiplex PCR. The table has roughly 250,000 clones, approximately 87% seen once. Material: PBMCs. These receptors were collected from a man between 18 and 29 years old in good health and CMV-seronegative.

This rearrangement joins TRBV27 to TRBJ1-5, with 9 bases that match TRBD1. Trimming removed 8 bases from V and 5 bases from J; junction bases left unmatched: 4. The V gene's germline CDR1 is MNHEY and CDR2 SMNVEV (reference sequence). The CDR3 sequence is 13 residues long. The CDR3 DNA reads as TGTGCCAGCTCGGACAGGGGATATCAGCCCCAGCATTTT. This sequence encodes CASSDRGYQPQHF.

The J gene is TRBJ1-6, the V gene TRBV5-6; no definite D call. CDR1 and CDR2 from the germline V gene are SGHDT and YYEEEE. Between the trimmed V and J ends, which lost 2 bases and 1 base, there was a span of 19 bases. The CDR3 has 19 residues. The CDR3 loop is CASSFRDTHRRSYNSPLHF. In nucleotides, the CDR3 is TGTGCCAGCAGCTTCAGAGACACTCATAGAAGATCCTATAATTCACCCCTCCACTTT.

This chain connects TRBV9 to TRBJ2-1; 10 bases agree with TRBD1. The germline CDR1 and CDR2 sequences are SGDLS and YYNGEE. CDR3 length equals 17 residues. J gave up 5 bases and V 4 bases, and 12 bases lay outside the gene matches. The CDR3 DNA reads TGTGCCAGCAGCCCCCAAGGCGGGACAGGGGTCAACAATGAGCAGTTCTTC. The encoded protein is CASSPQGGTGVNNEQFF.

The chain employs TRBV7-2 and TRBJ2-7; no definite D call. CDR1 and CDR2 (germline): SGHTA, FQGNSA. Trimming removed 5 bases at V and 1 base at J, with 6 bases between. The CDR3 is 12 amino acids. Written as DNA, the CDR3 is TGTGCCAGCAGCCAGGAATCCTACGAGCAGTACTTC. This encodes CASSQESYEQYF.

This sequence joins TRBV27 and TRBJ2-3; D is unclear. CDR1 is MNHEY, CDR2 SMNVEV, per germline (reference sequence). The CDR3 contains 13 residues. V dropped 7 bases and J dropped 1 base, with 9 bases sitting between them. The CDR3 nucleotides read TGTGCCAGCACCCCTGCGGGCACAGATACGCAGTATTTT. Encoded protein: CASTPAGTDTQYF.

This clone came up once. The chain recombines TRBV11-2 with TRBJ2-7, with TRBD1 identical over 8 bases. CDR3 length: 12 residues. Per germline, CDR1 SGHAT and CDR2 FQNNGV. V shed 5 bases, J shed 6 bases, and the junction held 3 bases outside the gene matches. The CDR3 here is CASSPDRGEQYF. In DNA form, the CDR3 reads TGTGCCAGCAGCCCCGACAGGGGCGAGCAGTACTTC. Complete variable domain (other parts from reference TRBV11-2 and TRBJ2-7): EAGVAQSPRYKIIEKRQSVAFWCNPISGHATLYWYQQILGQGPKLLIQFQNNGVVDDSQLPKDRFSAERLKGVDSTLKIQPAKLEDSAVYLCASSPDRGEQYFGPGTRLTVT.

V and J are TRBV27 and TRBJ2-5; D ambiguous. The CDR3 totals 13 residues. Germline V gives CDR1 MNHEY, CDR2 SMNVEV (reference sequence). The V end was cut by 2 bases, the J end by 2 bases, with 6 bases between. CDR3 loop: CASSLTLQETQYF. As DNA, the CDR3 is TGTGCCAGCAGTTTAACCCTACAAGAGACCCAGTACTTC.

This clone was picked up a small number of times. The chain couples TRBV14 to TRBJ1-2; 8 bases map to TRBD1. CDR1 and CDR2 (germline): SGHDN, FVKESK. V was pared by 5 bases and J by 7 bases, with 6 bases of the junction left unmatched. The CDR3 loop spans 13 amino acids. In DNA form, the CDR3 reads TGTGCCAGCAGCGCCGACAGGGGAGGTGGCTACACCTTC. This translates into CASSADRGGGYTF.

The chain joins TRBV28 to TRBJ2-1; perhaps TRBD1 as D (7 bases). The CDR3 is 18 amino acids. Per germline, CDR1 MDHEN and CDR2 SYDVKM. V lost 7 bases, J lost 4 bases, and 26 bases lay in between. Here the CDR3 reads CASITPAAGKTGYNEQFF. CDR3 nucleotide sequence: TGTGCCAGCATTACCCCCGCGGCGGGGAAGACAGGGTACAATGAGCAGTTCTTC. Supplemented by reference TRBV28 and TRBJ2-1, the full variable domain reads DVKVTQSSRYLVKRTGEKVFLECVQDMDHENMFWYRQDPGLGLRLIYFSYDVKMKEKGDIPEGYSVSREKKERFSLILESASTNQTSMYLCASITPAAGKTGYNEQFFGPGTRLTVL.

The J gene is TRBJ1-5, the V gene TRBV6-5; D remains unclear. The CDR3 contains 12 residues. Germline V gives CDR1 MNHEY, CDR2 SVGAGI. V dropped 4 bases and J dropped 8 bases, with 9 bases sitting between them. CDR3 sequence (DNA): TGTGCCAGCAGTTCCCCGGGAGAGCCCCAGCATTTT. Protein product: CASSSPGEPQHF.

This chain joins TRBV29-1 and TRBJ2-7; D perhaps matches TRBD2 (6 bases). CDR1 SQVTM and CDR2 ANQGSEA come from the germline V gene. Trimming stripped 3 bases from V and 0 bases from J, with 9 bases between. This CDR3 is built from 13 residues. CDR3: CSVEAGNSYEQYF. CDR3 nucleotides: TGCAGCGTTGAGGCGGGAAACTCCTACGAGCAGTACTTC.

CDR3 protein: CASSLQVKEKLFF. The CDR3 nucleotides are TGCGCCAGCAGCCTCCAGGTGAAAGAAAAACTGTTTTTT. The J gene is TRBJ1-4, the V gene TRBV4-1, with D unclear. V was clipped by 4 bases and J by 8 bases, with 11 bases between them. Germline CDR1 MGHRA, CDR2 YSYEKL. There are 13 residues in the CDR3.

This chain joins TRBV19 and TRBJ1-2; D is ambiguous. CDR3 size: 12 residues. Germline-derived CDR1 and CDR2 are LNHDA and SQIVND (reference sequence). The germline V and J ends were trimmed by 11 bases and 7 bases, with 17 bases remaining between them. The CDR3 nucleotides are TGTGCCGTACTATCCTCGCTGGGTGGCTACACCTTC. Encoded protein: CAVLSSLGGYTF. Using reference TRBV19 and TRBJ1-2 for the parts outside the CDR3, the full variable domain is DGGITQSPKYLFRKEGQNVTLSCEQNLNHDAMYWYRQDPGQGLRLIYYSQIVNDFQKGDIAEGYSVSREKKESFPLTVTSAQKNPTAFYLCAVLSSLGGYTFGSGTRLTVV.

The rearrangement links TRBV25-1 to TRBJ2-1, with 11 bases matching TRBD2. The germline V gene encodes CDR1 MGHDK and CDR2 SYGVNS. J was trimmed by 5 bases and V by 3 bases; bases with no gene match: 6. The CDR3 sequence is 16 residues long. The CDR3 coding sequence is TGTGCCAGCAGTGAGGCTAGCGGGGGGCGGAACAATGAGCAGTTCTTC. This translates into CASSEASGGRNNEQFF. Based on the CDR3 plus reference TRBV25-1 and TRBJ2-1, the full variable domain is EADIYQTPRYLVIGTGKKITLECSQTMGHDKMYWYQQDPGMELHLIHYSYGVNSTEKGDLSSESTVSRIRTEHFPLTLESARPSHTSQYLCASSEASGGRNNEQFFGPGTRLTVL.